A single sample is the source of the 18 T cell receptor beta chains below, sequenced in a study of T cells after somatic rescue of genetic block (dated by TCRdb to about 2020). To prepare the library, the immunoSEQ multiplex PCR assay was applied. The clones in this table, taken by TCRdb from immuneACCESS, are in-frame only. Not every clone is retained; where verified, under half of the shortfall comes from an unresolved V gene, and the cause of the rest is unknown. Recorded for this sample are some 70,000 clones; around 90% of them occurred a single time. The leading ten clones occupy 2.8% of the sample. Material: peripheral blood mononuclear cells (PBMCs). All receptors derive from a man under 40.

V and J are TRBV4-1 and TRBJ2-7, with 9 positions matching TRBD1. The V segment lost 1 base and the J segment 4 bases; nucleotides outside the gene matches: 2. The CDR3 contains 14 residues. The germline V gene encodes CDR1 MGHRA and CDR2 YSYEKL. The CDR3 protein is CASSQGQGEYEQYF. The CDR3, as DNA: TGCGCCAGCAGCCAAGGACAGGGGGAATACGAGCAGTACTTC.

For the CDR3, the DNA is TGCGCCAGCAGCCAAGGGGGCGGGATAGGACCAGATACGCAGTATTTT. This encodes CASSQGGGIGPDTQYF. The chain couples TRBV4-3 to TRBJ2-3; TRBD2 is a possible D gene (6 bases). Trimming left V 1 base short and J 4 bases short, with 15 bases between. Looked up from germline, CDR1 is LGHNA and CDR2 is YSLEER. CDR3 length: 16 residues.

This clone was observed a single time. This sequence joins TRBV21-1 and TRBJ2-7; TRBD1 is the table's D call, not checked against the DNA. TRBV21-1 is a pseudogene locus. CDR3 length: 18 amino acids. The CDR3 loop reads CASSSGQGFPARSYEQYF. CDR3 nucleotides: TGTGCCAGCAGCTCGGGACAGGGGTTCCCCGCGAGGTCCTACGAGCAGTACTTC.

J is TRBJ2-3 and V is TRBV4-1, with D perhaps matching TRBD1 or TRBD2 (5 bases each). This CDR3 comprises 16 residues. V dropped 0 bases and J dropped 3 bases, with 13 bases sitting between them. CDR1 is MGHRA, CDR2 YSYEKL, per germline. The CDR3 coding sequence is TGCGCCAGCAGCCAAGATGAGGGGTGGAGAACAGATACGCAGTATTTT. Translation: CASSQDEGWRTDTQYF.

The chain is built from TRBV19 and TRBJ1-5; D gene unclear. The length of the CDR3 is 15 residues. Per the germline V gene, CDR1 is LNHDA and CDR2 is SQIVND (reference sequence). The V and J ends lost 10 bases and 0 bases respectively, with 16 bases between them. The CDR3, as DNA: TGTGCCACGAAGCAGGACGCAAATAGCAATCAGCCCCAGCATTTT. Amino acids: CATKQDANSNQPQHF.

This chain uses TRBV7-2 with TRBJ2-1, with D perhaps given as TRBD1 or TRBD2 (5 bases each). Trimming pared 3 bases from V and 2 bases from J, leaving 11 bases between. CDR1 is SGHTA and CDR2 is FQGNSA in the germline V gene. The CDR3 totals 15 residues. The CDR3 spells CASSFARDPYNEQFF. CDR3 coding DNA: TGTGCCAGCAGCTTTGCCAGGGACCCCTACAATGAGCAGTTCTTC.

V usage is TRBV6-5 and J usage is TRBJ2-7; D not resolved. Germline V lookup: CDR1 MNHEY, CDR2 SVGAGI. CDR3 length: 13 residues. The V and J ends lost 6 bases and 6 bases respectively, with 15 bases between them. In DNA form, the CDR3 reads TGTGCCAGCAGCCCACAGCCAGTAGGCGAGCAGTACTTC. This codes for CASSPQPVGEQYF.

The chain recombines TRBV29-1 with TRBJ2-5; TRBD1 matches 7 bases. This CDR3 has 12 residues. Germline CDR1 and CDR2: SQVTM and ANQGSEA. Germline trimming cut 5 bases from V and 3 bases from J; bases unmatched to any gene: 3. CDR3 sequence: CSVYGTEETQYF. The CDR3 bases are TGCAGCGTTTACGGGACAGAAGAGACCCAGTACTTC.

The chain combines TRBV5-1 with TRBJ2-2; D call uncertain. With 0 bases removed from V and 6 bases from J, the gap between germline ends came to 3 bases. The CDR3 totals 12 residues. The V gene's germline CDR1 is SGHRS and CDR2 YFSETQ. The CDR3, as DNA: TGCGCCAGCAGCTTGGAGGCCGGGGAGCTGTTTTTT. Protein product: CASSLEAGELFF.

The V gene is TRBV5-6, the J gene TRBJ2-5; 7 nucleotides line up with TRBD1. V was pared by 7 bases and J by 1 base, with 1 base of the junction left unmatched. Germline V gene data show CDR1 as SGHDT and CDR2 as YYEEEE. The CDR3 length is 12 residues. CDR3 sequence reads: CASGTAQETQYF. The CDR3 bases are TGTGCCAGCGGGACAGCCCAAGAGACCCAGTACTTC. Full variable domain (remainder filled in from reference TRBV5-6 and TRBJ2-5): DAGVTQSPTHLIKTRGQQVTLRCSPKSGHDTVSWYQQALGQGPQFIFQYYEEEERQRGNFPDRFSGHQFPNYSSELNVNALLLGDSALYLCASGTAQETQYFGPGTRLLVL.

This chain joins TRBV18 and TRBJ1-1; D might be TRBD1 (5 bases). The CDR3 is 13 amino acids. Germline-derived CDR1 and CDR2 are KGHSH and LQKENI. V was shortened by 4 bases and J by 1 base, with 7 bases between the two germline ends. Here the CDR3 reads CASSQGQNTEAFF. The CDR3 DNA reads TGTGCCAGCTCACAAGGACAGAACACTGAAGCTTTCTTT.

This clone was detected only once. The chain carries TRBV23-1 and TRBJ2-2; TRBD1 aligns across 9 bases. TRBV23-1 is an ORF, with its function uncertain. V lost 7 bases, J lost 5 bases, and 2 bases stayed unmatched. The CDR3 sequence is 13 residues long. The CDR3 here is CASNDRGTGELFF. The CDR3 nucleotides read TGCGCCAGCAACGACAGGGGGACCGGGGAGCTGTTTTTT.

The CDR3: CASTTTGMGSYEQYF. CDR3 nucleotide sequence: TGTGCCAGCACCACGACAGGGATGGGATCCTACGAGCAGTACTTC. The V gene is TRBV5-8, the J gene TRBJ2-7; 7 bases fit TRBD1. Germline trimming cut 6 bases from V and 1 base from J; bases unmatched to any gene: 10. The V gene's germline CDR1 is SGHTS and CDR2 YDEGEE. The CDR3 has 15 residues.

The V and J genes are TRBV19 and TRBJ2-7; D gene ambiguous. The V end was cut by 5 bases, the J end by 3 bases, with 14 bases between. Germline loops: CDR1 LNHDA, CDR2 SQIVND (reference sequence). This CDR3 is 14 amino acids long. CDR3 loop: CASSRETTVYEQYF. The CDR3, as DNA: TGTGCCAGTAGTCGCGAAACTACGGTCTACGAGCAGTACTTC.

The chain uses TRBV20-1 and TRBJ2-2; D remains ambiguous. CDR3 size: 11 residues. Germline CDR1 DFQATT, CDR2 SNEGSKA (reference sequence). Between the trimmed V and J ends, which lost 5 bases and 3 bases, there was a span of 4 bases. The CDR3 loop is CSASYTGELFF. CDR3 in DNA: TGCAGTGCTTCCTACACCGGGGAGCTGTTTTTT.

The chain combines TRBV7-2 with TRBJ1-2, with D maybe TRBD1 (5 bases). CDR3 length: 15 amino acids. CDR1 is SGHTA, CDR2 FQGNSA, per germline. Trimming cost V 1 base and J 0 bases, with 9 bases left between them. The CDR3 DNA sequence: TGTGCCAGCAGCTTAGGGCAGGGCTCTAACTATGGCTACACCTTC. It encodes CASSLGQGSNYGYTF.

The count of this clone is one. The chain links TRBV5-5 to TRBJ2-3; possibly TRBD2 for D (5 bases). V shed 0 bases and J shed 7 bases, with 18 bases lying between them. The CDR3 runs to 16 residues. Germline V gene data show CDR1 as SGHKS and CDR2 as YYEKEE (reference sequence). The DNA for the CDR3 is TGTGCCAGCAGCTTGGCCGCTACTAGAGGTCGGAATACGCAGTATTTT. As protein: CASSLAATRGRNTQYF.

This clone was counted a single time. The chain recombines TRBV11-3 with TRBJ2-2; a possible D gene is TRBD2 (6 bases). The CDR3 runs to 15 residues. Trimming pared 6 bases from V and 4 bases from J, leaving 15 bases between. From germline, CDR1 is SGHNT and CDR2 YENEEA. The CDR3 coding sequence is TGTGCCAGCAGACCCGCAAGGGGAGGCACCGGGGAGCTGTTTTTT. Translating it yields CASRPARGGTGELFF.